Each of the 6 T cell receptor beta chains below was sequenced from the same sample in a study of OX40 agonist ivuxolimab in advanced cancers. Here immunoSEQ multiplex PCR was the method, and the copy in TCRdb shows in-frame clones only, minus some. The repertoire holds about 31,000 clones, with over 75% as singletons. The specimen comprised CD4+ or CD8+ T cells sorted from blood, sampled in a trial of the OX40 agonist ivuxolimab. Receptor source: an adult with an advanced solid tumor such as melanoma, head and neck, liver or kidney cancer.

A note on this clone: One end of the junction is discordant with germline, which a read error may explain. CDR3 in DNA: TGTGCCAGCAGCTGGCAGGCTAACTATGACTACACCTTC. Protein sequence: CASSWQANYDYTF. V gene TRBV7-9 combines with J gene TRBJ1-2; D gene ambiguous. This CDR3 contains 13 residues. From germline, CDR1 is SEHNR and CDR2 FQNEAQ (reference sequence).

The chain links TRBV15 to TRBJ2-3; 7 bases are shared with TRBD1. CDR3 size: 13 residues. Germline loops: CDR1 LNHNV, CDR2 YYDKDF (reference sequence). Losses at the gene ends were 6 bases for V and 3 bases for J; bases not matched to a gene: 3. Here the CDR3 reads CATRATGTDTQYF. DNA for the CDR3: TGTGCCACCAGAGCGACAGGGACAGATACGCAGTATTTT.

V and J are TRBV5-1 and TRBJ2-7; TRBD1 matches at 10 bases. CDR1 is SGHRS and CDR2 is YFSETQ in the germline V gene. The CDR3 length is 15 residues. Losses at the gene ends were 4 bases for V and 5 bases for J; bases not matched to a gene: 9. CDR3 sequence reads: CASSLWDRGWDEQYF. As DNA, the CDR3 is TGCGCCAGCAGCCTGTGGGACAGGGGATGGGACGAGCAGTACTTC.

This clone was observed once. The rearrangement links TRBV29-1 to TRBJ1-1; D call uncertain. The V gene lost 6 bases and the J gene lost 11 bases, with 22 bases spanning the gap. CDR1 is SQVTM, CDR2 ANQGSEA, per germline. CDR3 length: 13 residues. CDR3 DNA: TGCAGCGTAGTTACATGGTCGGGGAACTGGGCTTTCTTT. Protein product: CSVVTWSGNWAFF. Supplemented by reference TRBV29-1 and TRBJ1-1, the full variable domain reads SAVISQKPSRDICQRGTSLTIQCQVDSQVTMMFWYRQQPGQSLTLIATANQGSEATYESGFVIDKFPISRPNLTFSTLTVSNMSPEDSSIYLCSVVTWSGNWAFFGQGTRLTVV.

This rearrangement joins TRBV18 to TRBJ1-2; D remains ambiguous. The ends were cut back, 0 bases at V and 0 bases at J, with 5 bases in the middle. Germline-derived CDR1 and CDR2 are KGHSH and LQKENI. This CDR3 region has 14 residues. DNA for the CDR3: TGTGCCAGCTCACCACCGGGGTCTAACTATGGCTACACCTTC. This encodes CASSPPGSNYGYTF.

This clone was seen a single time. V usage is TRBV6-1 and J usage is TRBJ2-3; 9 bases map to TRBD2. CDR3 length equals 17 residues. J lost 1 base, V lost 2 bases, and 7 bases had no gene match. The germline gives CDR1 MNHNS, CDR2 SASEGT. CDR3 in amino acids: CASSETAGGRGTDTQYF. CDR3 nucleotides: TGTGCCAGCAGTGAAACCGCCGGCGGGAGGGGCACAGATACGCAGTATTTT.